Below, 18 T cell receptor beta chains from the same sample are listed, as sequenced in a study of T cells in Graves' hyperthyroidism and ophthalmopathy. What was amplified from RNA transcripts were TCR beta CDR3 regions. Carried out on the TCR CDR3, a first-round RT-PCR used the HTBI primer set. TCRdb used MiXCR to reprocess the multiplex PCR reads, holding one entry per CDR3 protein. The repertoire holds under 350,000 distinct CDR3 sequences, with over 20% as singletons. Sequenced material: blood. These receptors were collected from a woman in her forties or fifties with Graves' hyperthyroidism.

Remarks on this clonotype: A clone one base away is much larger, so this may be a read error. The V and J genes are TRBV5-1 and TRBJ2-1, with D maybe TRBD2 (6 bases). This CDR3 has 15 amino acids. CDR1 is SGHRS, CDR2 YFSETQ, per germline. Trimming left V 0 bases short and J 5 bases short, with 12 bases between. CDR3 nucleotide sequence: TGCGCCAGCAGCTTGGCCGCTAGCGCCCACAATGAGCAGTTCTTC. This encodes CASSLAASAHNEQFF. The complete variable domain, with remaining parts taken from reference TRBV5-1 and TRBJ2-1, reads KAGVTQTPRYLIKTRGQQVTLSCSPISGHRSVSWYQQTPGQGLQFLFEYFSETQRNKGNFPGRFSGRQFSNSRSEMNVSTLELGDSALYLCASSLAASAHNEQFFGPGTRLTVL.

This clonotype appeared many times. V and J are TRBV11-1 and TRBJ2-7, with TRBD2 matching over 11 bases. V lost 3 bases to trimming and J lost 0 bases; unmatched junction nucleotides: 4. The CDR3 covers 16 residues. Germline V gives CDR1 SGHAT, CDR2 FQDESV (reference sequence). The CDR3 spells CASSLTSGASSYEQYF. The DNA of the CDR3 is TGTGCCAGCAGCTTGACTAGCGGGGCCAGCTCCTACGAGCAGTACTTC. The entire variable domain, with the rest obtained from reference TRBV11-1 and TRBJ2-7, is as follows: EAEVAQSPRYKITEKSQAVAFWCDPISGHATLYWYRQILGQGPELLVQFQDESVVDDSQLPKDRFSAERLKGVDSTLKIQPAELGDSAMYLCASSLTSGASSYEQYFGPGTRLTVT.

The CDR3 protein is CASSLDRETFF. CDR3 nucleotide sequence: TGTGCCAGCAGCTTAGACAGGGAAACTTTCTTT. The chain carries TRBV7-9 and TRBJ1-1; possible D gene TRBD1, 6 bases. The CDR3 consists of 11 residues. Germline V CDR1 and CDR2: SEHNR, FQNEAQ (reference sequence). Between the trimmed V and J ends, which lost 1 base and 12 bases, there was a span of 9 bases.

This clonotype was counted ten times or more. The chain carries TRBV5-1 and TRBJ1-1; D perhaps matches TRBD1 (6 bases). The germline CDR1 and CDR2 sequences are SGHRS and YFSETQ. V was shortened by 6 bases and J by 3 bases, with 15 bases between the two germline ends. The CDR3 contains 14 residues. The CDR3 is CASTLSGGHTEAFF. The CDR3, as DNA: TGCGCCAGCACCCTATCGGGGGGCCACACTGAAGCTTTCTTT.

This clonotype occurred many times. V gene TRBV2 combines with J gene TRBJ1-4; perhaps TRBD1 as D (6 bases). The CDR3 extends over 13 amino acids. V lost 11 bases and J 6 bases, leaving 16 bases between the germline ends. The germline gives CDR1 SNHLY, CDR2 FYNNEI. CDR3 DNA sequence: TGTGCCTGTGCCGGGGACACCTATGAAAAACTGTTTTTT. Encoded protein: CACAGDTYEKLFF. Full variable domain (remainder filled in from reference TRBV2 and TRBJ1-4): EPEVTQTPSHQVTQMGQEVILRCVPISNHLYFYWYRQILGQKVEFLVSFYNNEISEKSEIFDDQFSVERPDGSNFTLKIRSTKLEDSAMYFCACAGDTYEKLFFGSGTQLSVL.

This clonotype was detected many times. V usage is TRBV6-5 and J usage is TRBJ2-4; tentatively, D is TRBD2 (5 bases). This CDR3 has 11 amino acids. Deletions cut 8 bases from V and 4 bases from J, with 6 bases between. Germline V gene data show CDR1 as MNHEY and CDR2 as SVGAGI. CDR3 DNA: TGTGCCAGCGGCGGGAAAAACATTCAGTACTTC. Residues: CASGGKNIQYF.

This clonotype was detected many times. The V and J genes are TRBV7-8 and TRBJ1-2; D remains ambiguous. The CDR3 totals 16 residues. V gave up 1 base and J gave up 6 bases, with 18 bases separating them. The V gene's germline CDR1 is SGHVS and CDR2 FQNEAQ. Written as DNA, the CDR3 is TGTGCCAGCAGCTTAGATTCAGGAAGGATCGGAAATGGCTACACCTTC. As protein: CASSLDSGRIGNGYTF.

Ten or more counts support this clonotype. This chain links TRBV28 with TRBJ2-7, with 8 bases identical to TRBD1. The CDR3 is 15 amino acids. V trimming: 5 bases; J trimming: 3 bases; junction bases outside the gene matches: 9. The germline CDR1 and CDR2 sequences are MDHEN and SYDVKM. The CDR3 loop is CASSQHQGQVYEQYF. For the CDR3, the DNA is TGTGCCAGCAGTCAACACCAGGGACAGGTCTACGAGCAGTACTTC. Using reference TRBV28 and TRBJ2-7 for the parts outside the CDR3, the full variable domain is DVKVTQSSRYLVKRTGEKVFLECVQDMDHENMFWYRQDPGLGLRLIYFSYDVKMKEKGDIPEGYSVSREKKERFSLILESASTNQTSMYLCASSQHQGQVYEQYFGPGTRLTVT.

Ten or more counts support this clonotype. The chain combines TRBV6-1 with TRBJ2-3; D remains unclear. CDR1 and CDR2 from the germline V gene are MNHNS and SASEGT. This CDR3 region has 12 residues. Between the trimmed V and J ends, which lost 8 bases and 3 bases, there was a span of 9 bases. The DNA of the CDR3 is TGTGCCAGCGCCCCGACAACAGATACGCAGTATTTT. Its protein product is CASAPTTDTQYF.

This clonotype was seen ten or more times. The chain links TRBV7-8 to TRBJ2-7; possible D gene TRBD1, 8 bases. The CDR3 spans 16 residues. CDR1 is SGHVS, CDR2 FQNEAQ, per germline. V lost 4 bases and J 5 bases, leaving 21 bases between the germline ends. CDR3 amino acids: CASSSPTGEGLDEQYF. Here the CDR3 DNA reads TGTGCCAGCAGCTCCCCGACAGGGGAGGGACTTGACGAGCAGTACTTC.

This clonotype was counted many times. The rearrangement uses TRBV2 and TRBJ1-1; D ambiguous. The CDR3 has 13 residues. From germline, CDR1 is SNHLY and CDR2 FYNNEI. V was shortened by 7 bases and J by 2 bases, with 11 bases between the two germline ends. The CDR3 region has the DNA TGTGCCAGCATAGTCCTGCTAAACACTGAAGCTTTCTTT. Translation gives CASIVLLNTEAFF.

The table lists this clonotype with a few counts. V and J are TRBV6-4 and TRBJ2-7; D is ambiguous. From germline, CDR1 is MRHNA and CDR2 SNTAGT. The CDR3 is 14 amino acids. V gave up 1 base and J gave up 1 base, with 8 bases separating them. Written as DNA, the CDR3 is TGTGCCAGCAGTGACTATCCGGGTTCCTACGAGCAGTACTTC. Amino acids: CASSDYPGSYEQYF.

The table lists this clonotype with many counts. V usage is TRBV28 and J usage is TRBJ2-6; D possibly uses TRBD1 or TRBD2 (5 bases each). The CDR3 is made up of 15 amino acids. Germline V lookup: CDR1 MDHEN, CDR2 SYDVKM. Trimming left V 7 bases short and J 2 bases short, with 12 bases between. The CDR3 coding sequence is TGTGCCAGCAATCGAAGGGGAGCTGGGGCCAACGTCCTGACTTTC. Protein product: CASNRRGAGANVLTF.

This clonotype has a handful of counts. In DNA, the CDR3 is TGTGCCAGCAGCCTGGTACCCTCCGGGACAGGTGGGAACACCATATATTTT. This translates into CASSLVPSGTGGNTIYF. This chain uses TRBV3-1 with TRBJ1-3; 8 bases line up with TRBD1. Germline V gene data show CDR1 as LGHDT and CDR2 as YNNKEL (reference sequence). The CDR3 length is 17 residues. V lost 4 bases, J lost 7 bases, and 15 bases stayed unmatched.

This clonotype was detected many times. This rearrangement joins TRBV7-9 to TRBJ2-5; 8 positions match TRBD2. V was clipped by 0 bases and J by 4 bases; unmatched bases: 1. The CDR3 extends over 14 amino acids. Germline lookup yields CDR1 SEHNR and CDR2 FQNEAQ (reference sequence). The CDR3 nucleotides read TGTGCCAGCAGCTTAGCTCGGGGGGGAGAGACCCAGTACTTC. It encodes CASSLARGGETQYF. The whole variable domain, remainder taken from reference TRBV7-9 and TRBJ2-5, is DTGVSQNPRHKITKRGQNVTFRCDPISEHNRLYWYRQTLGQGPEFLTYFQNEAQLEKSRLLSDRFSAERPKGSFSTLEIQRTEQGDSAMYLCASSLARGGETQYFGPGTRLLVL.

This clonotype was counted many times. J is TRBJ2-7 and V is TRBV5-1; D gene uncertain. Germline V gene sequence: CDR1 SGHRS, CDR2 YFSETQ. V lost 0 bases and J 5 bases, leaving 12 bases between the germline ends. This CDR3 region has 14 residues. The DNA of the CDR3 is TGCGCCAGCAGCTTGGGGGTGGGTAGGGACGAGCAGTACTTC. Amino acids: CASSLGVGRDEQYF.

This clonotype occurred a few times. The CDR3 bases are TGTGCCTTAGAAAGCGGGGGGACCGGCGCCGGGGAGCTGTTTTTT. As protein: CALESGGTGAGELFF. The chain uses TRBV30 and TRBJ2-2; 9 positions match TRBD2. V shed 7 bases and J 6 bases; nucleotides not matched to a gene: 12. Germline V gene sequence: CDR1 GTSNPN, CDR2 SVGIG (reference sequence). The CDR3 has 15 residues.

Comments on this clonotype: A much bigger clone sits one base away, suggesting this may be a read error. The CDR3 DNA is TGTGCCAGCAGCTCTAGCGGGGGGATGGATAAGCAGTTCTTC. Its protein is CASSSSGGMDKQFF. The V call is TRBV11-3, the J call TRBJ2-1; 11 positions match TRBD2. Germline V lookup: CDR1 SGHNT, CDR2 YENEEA. The CDR3 contains 14 residues. The V segment lost 4 bases and the J segment 11 bases; nucleotides outside the gene matches: 7.